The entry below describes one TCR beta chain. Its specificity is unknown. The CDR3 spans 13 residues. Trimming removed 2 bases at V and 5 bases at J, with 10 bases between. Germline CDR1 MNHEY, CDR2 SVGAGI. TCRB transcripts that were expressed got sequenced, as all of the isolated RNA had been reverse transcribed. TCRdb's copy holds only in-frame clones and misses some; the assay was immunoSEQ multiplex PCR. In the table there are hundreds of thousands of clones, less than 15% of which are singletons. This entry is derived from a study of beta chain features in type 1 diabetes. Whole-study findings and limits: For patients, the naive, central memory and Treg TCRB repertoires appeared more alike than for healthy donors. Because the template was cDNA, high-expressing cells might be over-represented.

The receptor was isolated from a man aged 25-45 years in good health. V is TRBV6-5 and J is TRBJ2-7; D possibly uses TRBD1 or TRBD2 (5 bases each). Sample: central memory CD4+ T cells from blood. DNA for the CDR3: TGTGCCAGCAGTTACGGGGGAACGAACGAGCAGTACTTC. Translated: CASSYGGTNEQYF.